The clone carrying this TCR beta chain was observed at least ten times. The sample comes from a study of human T cells and chemical hapten exposure. Whole-study context: In the sensitization step, 2% DPC was placed on 2 cm by 2 cm of upper inner arm skin.

V was clipped by 3 bases and J by 7 bases, with 11 bases between them. Germline CDR1 SGDLS, CDR2 YYNGEE. The CDR3 runs 12 residues. Time point reported: patch test 1, 2 weeks after DPC sensitization. Treatment here: therapeutic diphenylcyclopropenone sensitization with weekly scalp DPC. Each CDR3 protein is one row after TCRdb ran MiXCR on the RACE reads. The sample holds approximately 49,000 distinct CDR3 sequences, around 9.3% seen once. Specimen: whole blood, collected in connection with sensitization to the hapten diphenylcyclopropenone (DPC). This TCR was sampled from a woman between 45 and 60 years old with alopecia areata. Some clones in this sample may be carry-over from other donors' samples. The genes are TRBV9 and TRBJ2-7; TRBD2 might be the D (6 bases). The CDR3 DNA reads as TGTGCCAGCAGCGGCATAGCGGCTGAGCAGTACTTC. It codes for CASSGIAAEQYF.